This T cell receptor beta chain was sequenced for a study of blood T cell repertoires in COVID-19. This clone showed up just once. V shed 5 bases, J shed 4 bases, and the junction held 5 bases outside the gene matches. The CDR3 covers 15 residues. Germline V gene lookup returns CDR1 MNHEY and CDR2 SVGEGT. In the source study's methods: Amplification of reference gene primers was used by the study to estimate nucleated cell counts. Some clones are missing from TCRdb's copy, which holds only in-frame ones; the method was immunoSEQ multiplex PCR. That table supplies the V and J calls and clone size; D and trimming were determined from the DNA. The sample contains roughly 68,000 clones, around 90% of which appear only once.

This TCR came from a man aged 50 to 60 with active COVID-19. The gene calls are TRBV6-2 or TRBV6-3 and TRBJ2-1, with 10 bases fitting TRBD2. Sequencing used peripheral blood. The CDR3 reads CASSPLAGAYNEQFF. The CDR3 nucleotides are TGTGCCAGCAGTCCCCTAGCGGGAGCTTACAATGAGCAGTTCTTC.